The entry that follows covers one T cell receptor (beta chain) sequence. This clonotype has more than one count but fewer than ten. The antigen this receptor binds is unknown. No qualities accompany the bases; no much larger clone lies one base away. These reads were obtained on an Illumina HiSeq 1500. The public reads were quality trimmed at Q25 with fastp and then assembled into clones with MiXCR by TCRdb, keeping productive beta chains. Duplicate CDR3 protein sequences are folded into a single record with the most common DNA and genes. The sample records hundreds of thousands of distinct CDR3 sequences, around a third of which are singletons. Over 15% of the sample belongs to the ten largest clones. This sample stems from a study of T cell repertoires in cytomegalovirus infection (dated by TCRdb to between 2018 and 2021). Regarding the research as a whole: Alongside well-studied HLA-B-restricted epitopes, the peptide stimulations were aimed at recently identified HLA-C-restricted CMV epitopes, whose presentation resists viral immunomodulation. The HLA type of each donor mattered for the analysis, because public TCR beta signatures pointed to carriage of CMV infection along with the matching HLA type.

What the research found in general, with its limitations: Cumulative frequency of public TCR beta family members discriminated carriers of CMV infection plus the relevant HLA type in this cohort and an independent roughly 330-donor cohort. The ex vivo response was dominated by HLA-C-restricted CMV-specific TCR beta clonotypes, which also provided the single most frequent clonotype in two of eight donors.

In light of the paper, this sample's treatment or condition label describes: in vitro stimulation with specific CMV peptide epitopes to enrich CMV-specific T cells. The germline ends are 25 bases apart after V is trimmed by 5 bases and J by 8 bases. Sequences MNHEY (CDR1) and SVGAGI (CDR2) are obtained from the germline V gene. Reading from cysteine to phenylalanine, the CDR3 counts 17 amino acids. Only the CDR3 DNA stays, 51 bases, in frame from base 1. The chain employs TRBV6-5 and TRBJ2-1; D gene: possibly TRBD2, on 6 matching bases. The TCR sequence derives from a human donor in good health (CMV status not recorded). Some clones in this sample may be carry-over from other donors' samples. The material was cultured PBMCs, obtained from culture after CMV antigen stimulation. The CDR3 protein sequence reads: CASSTLLSVAGWDEQFF. Read as DNA, the sequence is TGTGCCAGCAGTACCCTTCTGTCGGTTGCGGGGTGGGATGAGCAGTTCTTC.